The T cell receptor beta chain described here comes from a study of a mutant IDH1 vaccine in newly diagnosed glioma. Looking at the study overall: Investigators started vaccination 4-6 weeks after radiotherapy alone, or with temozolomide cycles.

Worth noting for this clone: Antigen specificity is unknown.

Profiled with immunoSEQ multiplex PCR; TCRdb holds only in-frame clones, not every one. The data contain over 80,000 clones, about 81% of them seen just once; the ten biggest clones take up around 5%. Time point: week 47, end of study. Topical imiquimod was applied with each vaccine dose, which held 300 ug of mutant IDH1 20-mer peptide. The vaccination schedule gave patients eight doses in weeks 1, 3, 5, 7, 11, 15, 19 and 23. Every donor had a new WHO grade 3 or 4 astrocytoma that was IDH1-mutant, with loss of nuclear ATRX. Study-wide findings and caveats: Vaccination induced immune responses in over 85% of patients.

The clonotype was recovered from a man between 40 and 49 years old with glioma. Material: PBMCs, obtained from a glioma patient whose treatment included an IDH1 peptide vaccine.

The CDR3 coding sequence is TGTGCCAAGGGTAGGACTAGCGGCAACTACGAGCAGTACTTC. Its translation: CAKGRTSGNYEQYF. The chain carries TRBV2 and TRBJ2-7; 10 positions agree with TRBD2. Germline values: CDR1 SNHLY, CDR2 FYNNEI. V shed 10 bases, J shed 3 bases, and the junction held 9 bases outside the gene matches. The CDR3 totals 14 residues.